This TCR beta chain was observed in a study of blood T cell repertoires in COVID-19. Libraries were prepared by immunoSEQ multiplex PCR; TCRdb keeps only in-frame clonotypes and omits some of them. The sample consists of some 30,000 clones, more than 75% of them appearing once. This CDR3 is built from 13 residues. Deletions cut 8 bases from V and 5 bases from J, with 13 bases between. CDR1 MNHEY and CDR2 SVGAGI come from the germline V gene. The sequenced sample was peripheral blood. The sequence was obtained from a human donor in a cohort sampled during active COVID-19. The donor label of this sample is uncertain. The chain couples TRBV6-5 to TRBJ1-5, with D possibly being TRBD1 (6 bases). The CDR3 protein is CASGRGGHQPQHF. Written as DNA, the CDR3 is TGTGCCAGCGGGAGGGGGGGGCATCAGCCCCAGCATTTT.